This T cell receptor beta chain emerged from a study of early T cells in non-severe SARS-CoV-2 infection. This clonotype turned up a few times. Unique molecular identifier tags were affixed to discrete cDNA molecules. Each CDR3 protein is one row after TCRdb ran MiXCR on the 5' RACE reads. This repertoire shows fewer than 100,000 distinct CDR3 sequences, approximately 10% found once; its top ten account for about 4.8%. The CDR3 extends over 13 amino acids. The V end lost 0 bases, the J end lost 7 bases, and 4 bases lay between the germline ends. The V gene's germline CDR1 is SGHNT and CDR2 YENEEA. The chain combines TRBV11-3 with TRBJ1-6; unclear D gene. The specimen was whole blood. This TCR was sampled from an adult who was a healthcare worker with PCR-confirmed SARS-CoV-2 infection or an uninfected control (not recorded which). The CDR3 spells CASSLEENSPLHF. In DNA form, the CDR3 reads TGTGCCAGCAGCTTAGAAGAAAATTCACCCCTCCACTTT.